The 9 T cell receptor beta chains given below trace back to one sample, sequenced in a study of shared clonotypes between healthy human individuals (dated by TCRdb to 2020 to 2022). The method behind the library was the immunoSEQ multiplex PCR assay. The clones in this table, taken by TCRdb from immuneACCESS, are in-frame only. Not every clone is retained; where verified, under half of the shortfall comes from an unresolved V gene, and the cause of the rest is unknown. This sample gives some 1,400,000 clones in total; roughly 97% of them show up just once. The ten largest account for approximately 1.2% of the sample. Material: naive CD4+ T cells sorted from blood. The sample's cell subset or site, from its label and the paper: CD45RA+ positively selected. These receptors originate from a man aged 30 to 45 in good health.

The V call is TRBV5-6, the J call TRBJ2-3, with 8 nucleotides matching TRBD2. The CDR3 runs 16 residues. V was pared by 3 bases and J by 5 bases, with 11 bases of the junction left unmatched. Per the germline V gene, CDR1 is SGHDT and CDR2 is YYEEEE. DNA for the CDR3: TGTGCCAGCAGCTCGTTAGCGGGAACGGTCGAAGATACGCAGTATTTT. It codes for CASSSLAGTVEDTQYF.

The table lists this clone with a count of one. CDR3 protein: CASSYGTGRDYEQYF. In nucleotides, the CDR3 is TGCGCCAGCAGCTATGGGACAGGTAGGGATTACGAGCAGTACTTC. The gene calls are TRBV4-1 and TRBJ2-7; 8 bases agree with TRBD1. There are 15 residues in the CDR3. In germline, CDR1 is MGHRA, CDR2 YSYEKL. V trimming: 5 bases; J trimming: 4 bases; junction bases outside the gene matches: 10.

The V gene is TRBV30, the J gene TRBJ1-5; D unresolved. This CDR3 has 13 amino acids. V was trimmed by 5 bases and J by 0 bases, leaving 8 bases between them. Germline CDR1 and CDR2: GTSNPN and SVGIG (reference sequence). The CDR3 DNA follows: TGTGCCTGGGAAGAAAATAGCAATCAGCCCCAGCATTTT. Amino acids: CAWEENSNQPQHF.

The CDR3 reads CASSLSRLAGGPDTQYF. Here the CDR3 DNA reads TGCGCCAGCAGCTTGTCGCGACTAGCGGGAGGGCCAGATACGCAGTATTTT. The chain has TRBV5-1 and TRBJ2-3; TRBD2 aligns across 14 bases. The V gene end was trimmed by 1 base and the J gene end by 4 bases; junction bases not matched to a gene: 5. The CDR3 length is 17 residues. Germline V gene lookup returns CDR1 SGHRS and CDR2 YFSETQ.

This sequence joins TRBV15 and TRBJ2-2; possible D gene TRBD2, 6 bases. Trimming removed 9 bases from V and 0 bases from J, with 17 bases in between. Per the germline V gene, CDR1 is LNHNV and CDR2 is YYDKDF (reference sequence). The CDR3 is 16 amino acids. The CDR3: CATNMGGQANTGELFF. CDR3 DNA sequence: TGTGCCACAAACATGGGAGGACAAGCGAACACCGGGGAGCTGTTTTTT.

This rearrangement joins TRBV19 to TRBJ2-1; no clear D gene. V gave up 7 bases and J gave up 4 bases, with 17 bases separating them. The CDR3 is 15 residues long. Germline values: CDR1 LNHDA, CDR2 SQIVND (reference sequence). As DNA, the CDR3 is TGTGCCAGTACTTTGGCGTCGTTTATTTACAATGAGCAGTTCTTC. This translates into CASTLASFIYNEQFF.

The chain has TRBV5-5 and TRBJ2-4; D unclear. Deletions cut 1 base from V and 9 bases from J, with 14 bases between. The CDR3 has 14 amino acids. Germline CDR1 and CDR2: SGHKS and YYEKEE (reference sequence). The CDR3 sequence: CASSLSSNTPIQYF. For the CDR3, the DNA is TGTGCCAGCAGCTTGTCCTCTAATACCCCCATTCAGTACTTC. Using reference TRBV5-5 and TRBJ2-4 for the parts outside the CDR3, the full variable domain is DAGVTQSPTHLIKTRGQQVTLRCSPISGHKSVSWYQQVLGQGPQFIFQYYEKEERGRGNFPDRFSARQFPNYSSELNVNALLLGDSALYLCASSLSSNTPIQYFGAGTRLSVL.

The chain joins TRBV19 to TRBJ2-4, with D perhaps matching TRBD2 (5 bases). CDR1 and CDR2 (germline): LNHDA, SQIVND (reference sequence). Trimming took off 5 bases at V and 9 bases at J, with 20 bases between the two ends. The CDR3 spans 15 residues. DNA of the CDR3: TGTGCCAGTAGTCCTAGCCTAGTTGGCCGGGGCATTCAGTACTTC. Amino acid sequence: CASSPSLVGRGIQYF.

The CDR3 sequence is CASSFEASGRLSTQYF. CDR3 nucleotides: TGCGCCAGCAGCTTTGAAGCCAGCGGGAGGTTGTCTACGCAGTATTTT. This chain links TRBV5-1 with TRBJ2-3; 9 bases are a match to TRBD2. CDR1 is SGHRS, CDR2 YFSETQ, per germline. The CDR3 is made up of 16 amino acids. V lost 2 bases to trimming and J lost 8 bases; unmatched junction nucleotides: 12.